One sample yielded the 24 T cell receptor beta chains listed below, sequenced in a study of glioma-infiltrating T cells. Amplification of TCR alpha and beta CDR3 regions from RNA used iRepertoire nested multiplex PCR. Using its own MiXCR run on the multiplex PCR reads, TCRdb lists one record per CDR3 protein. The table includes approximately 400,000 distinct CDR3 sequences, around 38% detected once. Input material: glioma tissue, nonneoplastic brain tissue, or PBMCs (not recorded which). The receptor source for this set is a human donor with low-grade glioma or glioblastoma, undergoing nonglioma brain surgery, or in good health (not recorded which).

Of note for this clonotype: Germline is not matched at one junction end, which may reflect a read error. Here the CDR3 reads CASSPLGGTPYEQYF. The CDR3, as DNA: TGCGCCAGCAGCCCGCTGGGGGGGACACCCTACGAGCAGTACTTC. The rearrangement uses TRBV28 and TRBJ2-7; tentative D call: TRBD2 (7 bases). The CDR3 spans 15 residues. From germline, CDR1 is MDHEN and CDR2 SYDVKM.

The CDR3 nucleotides are TGTGCCAGCACCGAACTAGCGGGGACAAACGAGCAGTACTTC. The encoded protein is CASTELAGTNEQYF. J is TRBJ2-7 and V is TRBV7-9; 10 nucleotides match TRBD2. Germline assignment: CDR1 SEHNR and CDR2 FQNEAQ (reference sequence). V dropped 7 bases and J dropped 5; count of bases not matched to a gene: 8. The CDR3 runs to 14 residues.

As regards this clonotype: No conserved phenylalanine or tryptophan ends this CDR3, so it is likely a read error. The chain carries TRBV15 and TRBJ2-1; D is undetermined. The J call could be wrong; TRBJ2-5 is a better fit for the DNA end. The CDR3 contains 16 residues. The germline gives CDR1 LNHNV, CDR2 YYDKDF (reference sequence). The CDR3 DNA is TGTGCCACCAGCAGAGGGCCGAGGACCGGACGTAAGACCCAGTACCTC. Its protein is CATSRGPRTGRKTQYL.

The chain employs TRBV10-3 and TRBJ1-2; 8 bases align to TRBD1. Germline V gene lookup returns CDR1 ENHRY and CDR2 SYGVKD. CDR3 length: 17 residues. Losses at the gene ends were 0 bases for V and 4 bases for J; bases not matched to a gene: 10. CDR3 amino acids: CAISESPGQGAVYGYTF. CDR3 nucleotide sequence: TGTGCCATCAGTGAGTCTCCGGGGCAGGGGGCTGTCTATGGCTACACCTTC.

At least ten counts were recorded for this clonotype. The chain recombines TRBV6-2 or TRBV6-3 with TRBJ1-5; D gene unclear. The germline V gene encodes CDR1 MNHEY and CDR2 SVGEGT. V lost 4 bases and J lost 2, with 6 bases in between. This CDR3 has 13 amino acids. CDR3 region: CASSFLGNQPQHF. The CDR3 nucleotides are TGTGCCAGCAGTTTTCTGGGCAATCAGCCCCAGCATTTT.

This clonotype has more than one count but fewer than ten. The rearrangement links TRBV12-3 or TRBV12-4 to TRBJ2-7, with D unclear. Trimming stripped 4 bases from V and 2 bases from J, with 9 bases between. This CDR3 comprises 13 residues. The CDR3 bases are TGTGCCAGCAGTTCCGACGGCCCCTACGAGCAGTACTTC. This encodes CASSSDGPYEQYF.

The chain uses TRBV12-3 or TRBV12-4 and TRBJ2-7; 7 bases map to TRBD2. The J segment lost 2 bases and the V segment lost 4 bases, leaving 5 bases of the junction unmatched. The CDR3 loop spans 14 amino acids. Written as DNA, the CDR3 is TGTGCCAGCAGTTGGGCTAGCGGAACCTACGAGCAGTACTTC. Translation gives CASSWASGTYEQYF.

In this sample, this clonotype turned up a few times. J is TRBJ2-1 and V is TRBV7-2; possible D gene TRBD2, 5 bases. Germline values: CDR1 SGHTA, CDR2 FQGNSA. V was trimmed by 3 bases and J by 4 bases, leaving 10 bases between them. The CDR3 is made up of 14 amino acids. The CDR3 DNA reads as TGTGCCAGCAGCTTCGGGATCGGATACAATGAGCAGTTCTTC. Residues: CASSFGIGYNEQFF.

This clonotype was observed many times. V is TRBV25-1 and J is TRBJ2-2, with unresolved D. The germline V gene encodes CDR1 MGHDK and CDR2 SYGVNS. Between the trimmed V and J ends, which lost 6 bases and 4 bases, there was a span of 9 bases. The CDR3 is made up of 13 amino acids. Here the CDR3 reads CASSRLVTGELFF. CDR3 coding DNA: TGTGCCAGCAGCCGATTGGTCACCGGGGAGCTGTTTTTT.

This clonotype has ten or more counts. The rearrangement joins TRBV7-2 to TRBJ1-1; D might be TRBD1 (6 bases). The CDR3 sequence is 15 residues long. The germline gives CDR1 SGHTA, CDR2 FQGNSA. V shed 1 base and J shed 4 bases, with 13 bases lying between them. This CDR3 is CASSLVGGGGTEAFF. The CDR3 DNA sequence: TGTGCCAGCAGCTTAGTTGGGGGCGGTGGCACTGAAGCTTTCTTT.

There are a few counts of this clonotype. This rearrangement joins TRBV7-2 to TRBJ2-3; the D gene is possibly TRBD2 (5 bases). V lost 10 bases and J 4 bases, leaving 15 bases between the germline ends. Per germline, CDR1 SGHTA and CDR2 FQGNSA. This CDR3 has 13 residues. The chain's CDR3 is CAIQPQRADTQYF. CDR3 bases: TGTGCCATACAGCCCCAGAGGGCAGATACGCAGTATTTT.

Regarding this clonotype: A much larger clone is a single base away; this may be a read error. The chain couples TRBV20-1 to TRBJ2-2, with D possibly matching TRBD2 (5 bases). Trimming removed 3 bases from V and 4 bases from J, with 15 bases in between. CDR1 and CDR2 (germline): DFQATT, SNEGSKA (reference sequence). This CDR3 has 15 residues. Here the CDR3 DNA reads TGCAGTGCTAGTCTTGAGAGGGATGGCACCGGGGAGCTGTTTTTT. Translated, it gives CSASLERDGTGELFF.

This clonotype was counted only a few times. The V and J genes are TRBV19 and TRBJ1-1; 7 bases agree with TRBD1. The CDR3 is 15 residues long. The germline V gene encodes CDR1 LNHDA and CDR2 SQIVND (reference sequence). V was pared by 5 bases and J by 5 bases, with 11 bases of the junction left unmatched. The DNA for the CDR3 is TGTGCCAGTAGTCCTCGACAGGGAAAGGGGACTGAAGCTTTCTTT. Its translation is CASSPRQGKGTEAFF.

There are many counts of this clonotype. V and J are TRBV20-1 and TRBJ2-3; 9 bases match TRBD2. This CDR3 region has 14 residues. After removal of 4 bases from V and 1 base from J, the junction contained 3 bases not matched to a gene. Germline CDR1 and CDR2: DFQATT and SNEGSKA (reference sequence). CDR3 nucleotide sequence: TGCAGTGCTAATAGCGGGAGCGGCACAGATACGCAGTATTTT. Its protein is CSANSGSGTDTQYF.

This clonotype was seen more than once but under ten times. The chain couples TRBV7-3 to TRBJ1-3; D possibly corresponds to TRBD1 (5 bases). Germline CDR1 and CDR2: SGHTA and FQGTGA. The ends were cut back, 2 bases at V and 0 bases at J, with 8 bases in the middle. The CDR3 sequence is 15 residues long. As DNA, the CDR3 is TGTGCCAGCAGCTTAGACAGAACCTCTGGAAACACCATATATTTT. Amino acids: CASSLDRTSGNTIYF. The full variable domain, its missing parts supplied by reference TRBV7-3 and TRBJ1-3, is GAGVSQTPSNKVTEKGKYVELRCDPISGHTALYWYRQSLGQGPEFLIYFQGTGAADDSGLPNDRFFAVRPEGSVSTLKIQRTERGDSAVYLCASSLDRTSGNTIYFGEGSWLTVV.

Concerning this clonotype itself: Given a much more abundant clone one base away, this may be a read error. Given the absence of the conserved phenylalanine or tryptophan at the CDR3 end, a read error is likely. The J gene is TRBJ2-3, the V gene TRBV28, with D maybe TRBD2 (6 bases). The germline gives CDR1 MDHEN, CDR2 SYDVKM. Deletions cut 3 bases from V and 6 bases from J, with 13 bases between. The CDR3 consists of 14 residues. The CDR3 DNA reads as TGTGCCAGCAGTTTGGGCGGGAATTCTGATACGCAGTATTCT. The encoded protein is CASSLGGNSDTQYS.

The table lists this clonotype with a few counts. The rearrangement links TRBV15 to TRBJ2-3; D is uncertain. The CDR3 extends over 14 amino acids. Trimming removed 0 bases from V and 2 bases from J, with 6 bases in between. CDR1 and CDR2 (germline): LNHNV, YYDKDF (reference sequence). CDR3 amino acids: CATSRDVSTDTQYF. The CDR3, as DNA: TGTGCCACCAGCAGAGATGTATCCACAGATACGCAGTATTTT.

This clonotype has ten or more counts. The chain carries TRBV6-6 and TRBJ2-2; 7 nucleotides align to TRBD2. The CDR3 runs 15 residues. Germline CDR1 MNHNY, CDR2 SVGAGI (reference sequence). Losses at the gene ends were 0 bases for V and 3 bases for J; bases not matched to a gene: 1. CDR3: CASSYSREDTGELFF. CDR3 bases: TGTGCCAGCAGTTACTCACGGGAGGACACCGGGGAGCTGTTTTTT.

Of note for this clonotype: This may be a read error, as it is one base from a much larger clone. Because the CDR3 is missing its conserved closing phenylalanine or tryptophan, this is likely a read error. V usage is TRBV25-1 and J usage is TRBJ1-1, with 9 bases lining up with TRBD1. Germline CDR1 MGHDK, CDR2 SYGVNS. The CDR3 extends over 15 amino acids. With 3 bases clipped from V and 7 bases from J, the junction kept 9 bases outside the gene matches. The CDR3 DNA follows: TGTGCCAGCAGTGACCACCTGGGGGGACAGGGTGAAGCTTTCTCT. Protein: CASSDHLGGQGEAFS.

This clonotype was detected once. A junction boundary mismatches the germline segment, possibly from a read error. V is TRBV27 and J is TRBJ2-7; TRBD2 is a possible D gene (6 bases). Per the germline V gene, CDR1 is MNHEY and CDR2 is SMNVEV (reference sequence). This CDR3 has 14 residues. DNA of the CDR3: TGTGCCAGCAGTTTGAGGCGGGGCTCCTACGGGCAGTACTTC. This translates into CASSLRRGSYGQYF.

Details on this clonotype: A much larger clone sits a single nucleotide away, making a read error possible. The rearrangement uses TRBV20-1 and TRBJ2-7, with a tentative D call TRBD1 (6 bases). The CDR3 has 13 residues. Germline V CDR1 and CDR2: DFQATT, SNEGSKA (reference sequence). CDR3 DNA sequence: TGCAGTTCTAGAGAGGCAGGGGTAGGCGAGCAGTACTTC. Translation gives CSSREAGVGEQYF.

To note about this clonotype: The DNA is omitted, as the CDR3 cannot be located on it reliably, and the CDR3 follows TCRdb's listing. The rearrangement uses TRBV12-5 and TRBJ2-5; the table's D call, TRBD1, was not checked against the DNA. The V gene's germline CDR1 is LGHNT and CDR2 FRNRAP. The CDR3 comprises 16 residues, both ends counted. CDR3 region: CASGLGTGPRGETQYF.

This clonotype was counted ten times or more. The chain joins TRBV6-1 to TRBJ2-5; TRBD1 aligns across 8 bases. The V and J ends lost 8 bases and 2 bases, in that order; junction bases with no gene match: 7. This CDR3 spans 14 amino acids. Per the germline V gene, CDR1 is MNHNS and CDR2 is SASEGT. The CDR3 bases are TGTGCCAGCGGACGACAGGGGACTCAAGAGACCCAGTACTTC. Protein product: CASGRQGTQETQYF.

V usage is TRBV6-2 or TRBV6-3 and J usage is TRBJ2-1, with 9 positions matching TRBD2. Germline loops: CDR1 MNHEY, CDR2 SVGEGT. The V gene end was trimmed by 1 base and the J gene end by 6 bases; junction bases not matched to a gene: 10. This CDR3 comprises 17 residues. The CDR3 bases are TGTGCCAGCAGTTACTTCTCTCTAGCGGGGACTTCCAATGAGCAGTTCTTC. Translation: CASSYFSLAGTSNEQFF.